The sequence of this T cell receptor beta chain was determined in a study of beta chain features in type 1 diabetes. The entirety of the isolated RNA underwent reverse transcription, so expressed TCRB transcripts were sequenced. Only in-frame clones appear in the TCRdb table, and some are missing; sequencing was by immunoSEQ multiplex PCR. The data hold some 360,000 clones, with about 19% observed a single time. CDR1 is SGHTA, CDR2 FQGNSA, per germline. This CDR3 is 13 amino acids long. V lost 5 bases and J lost 5, with 12 bases in between. To note about this clone: Other DNA sequences from this sample encode an identical CDR3 as well.

The source of this sequence is a woman younger than 30 in good health. V is TRBV7-2 and J is TRBJ2-5, with a tentative D call TRBD1 (6 bases). The sample was naive CD4+ T cells from blood. The CDR3 loop is CASSPQGRETQYF. In DNA, the CDR3 is TGTGCCAGCAGCCCACAGGGAAGGGAGACCCAGTACTTC.